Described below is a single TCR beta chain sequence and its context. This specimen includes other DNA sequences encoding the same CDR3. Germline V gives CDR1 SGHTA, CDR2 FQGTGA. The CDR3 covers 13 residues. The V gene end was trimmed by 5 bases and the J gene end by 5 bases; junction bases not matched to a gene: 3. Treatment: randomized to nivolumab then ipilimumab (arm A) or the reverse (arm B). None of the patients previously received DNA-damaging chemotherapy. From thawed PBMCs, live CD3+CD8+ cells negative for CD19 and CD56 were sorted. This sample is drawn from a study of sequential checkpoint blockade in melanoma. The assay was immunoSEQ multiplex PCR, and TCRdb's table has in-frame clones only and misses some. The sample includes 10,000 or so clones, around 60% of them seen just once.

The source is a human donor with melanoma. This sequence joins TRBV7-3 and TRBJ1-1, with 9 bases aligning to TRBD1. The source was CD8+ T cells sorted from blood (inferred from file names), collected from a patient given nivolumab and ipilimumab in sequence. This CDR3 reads CASSPTGGTEAFF. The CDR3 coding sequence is TGTGCCAGCAGCCCGACAGGGGGGACTGAAGCTTTCTTT.